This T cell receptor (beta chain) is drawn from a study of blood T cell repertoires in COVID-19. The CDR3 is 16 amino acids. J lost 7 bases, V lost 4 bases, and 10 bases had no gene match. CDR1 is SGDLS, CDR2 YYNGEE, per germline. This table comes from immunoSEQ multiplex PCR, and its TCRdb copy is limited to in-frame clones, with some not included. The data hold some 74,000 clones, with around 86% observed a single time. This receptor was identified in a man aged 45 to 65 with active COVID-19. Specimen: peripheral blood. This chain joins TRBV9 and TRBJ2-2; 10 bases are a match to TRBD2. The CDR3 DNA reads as TGTGCCAGCAGCTCTACCTTAGCGGGAGGAGGCGGGGAGCTGTTTTTT. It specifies CASSSTLAGGGGELFF.